The 26 T cell receptor beta chains below were found in one sample sequenced in a study of CD8 T cells in Susac syndrome. With random hexamers, roughly 0.45 to 1 ug RNA was reverse transcribed. TCRdb used MiXCR to reprocess the immunoSEQ multiplex PCR reads, holding one entry per CDR3 protein. Of some 140,000 distinct CDR3 sequences listed, 75% to 90% are singletons. Sequencing was carried out using CD8+ T cells from PBMCs. The source is a human donor with multiple sclerosis.

The chain joins TRBV7-9 to TRBJ2-4; weak D call: TRBD1 (5 bases). V lost 5 bases to trimming and J lost 3 bases, with 14 bases between them. Germline CDR1 reads SEHNR; CDR2 reads FQNEAQ (reference sequence). This CDR3 has 15 residues. The CDR3 nucleotides are TGTGCCAGCAGCCCCCACCAGGGTGGCAAAAACATTCAGTACTTC. It translates to CASSPHQGGKNIQYF.

This clonotype came up once. The V gene is TRBV12-3 or TRBV12-4, the J gene TRBJ1-5, with 9 nucleotides matching TRBD1. This CDR3 is built from 16 residues. J gave up 4 bases and V 5 bases, and 9 bases lay outside the gene matches. Here the CDR3 reads CASSRTGVVGNQPQHF. DNA of the CDR3: TGTGCCAGCAGTCGGACAGGGGTCGTCGGTAATCAGCCCCAGCATTTT.

The chain has TRBV7-9 and TRBJ1-2; the match to TRBD1 covers 7 bases. This CDR3 is built from 13 residues. The germline gives CDR1 SEHNR, CDR2 FQNEAQ (reference sequence). Losses at the gene ends were 4 bases for V and 8 bases for J; bases not matched to a gene: 7. CDR3 protein: CASSSRDRGGYTF. The CDR3 DNA follows: TGTGCCAGCAGCTCCCGGGACAGAGGAGGCTACACCTTC.

V and J are TRBV19 and TRBJ2-1, with a weak D call TRBD2 (5 bases). Germline CDR1 and CDR2: LNHDA and SQIVND (reference sequence). V gave up 2 bases and J gave up 2 bases, with 10 bases separating them. The CDR3 covers 15 residues. The CDR3 sequence is CASSISGSPYNEQFF. In DNA form, the CDR3 reads TGTGCCAGTAGTATATCGGGAAGCCCCTACAATGAGCAGTTCTTC.

The chain couples TRBV6-6 to TRBJ1-5; maybe TRBD1 (5 bases). Between the trimmed V and J ends, which lost 8 bases and 0 bases, there was a span of 17 bases. Germline V gene data show CDR1 as MNHNY and CDR2 as SVGAGI (reference sequence). This CDR3 has 16 residues. As DNA, the CDR3 is TGTGCCAGCCTCCGGGGGGGAACTAATAGCAATCAGCCCCAGCATTTT. Protein sequence: CASLRGGTNSNQPQHF.

This chain links TRBV6-5 with TRBJ2-5; D may match TRBD1 or TRBD2 (5 bases each). The CDR3 has 16 residues. The V gene lost 1 base and the J gene lost 1 base, with 13 bases spanning the gap. Germline lookup yields CDR1 MNHEY and CDR2 SVGAGI. CDR3 DNA sequence: TGTGCCAGCAGTTACTTCGGGACCTTAGCCCAAGAGACCCAGTACTTC. Translated: CASSYFGTLAQETQYF.

The V and J genes are TRBV2 and TRBJ2-1; D is uncertain. CDR3 length: 11 amino acids. CDR1 and CDR2 from the germline V gene are SNHLY and FYNNEI. V was trimmed by 9 bases and J by 4 bases, leaving 7 bases between them. Here the CDR3 DNA reads TGTGCCAGGGCACAATACAATGAGCAGTTCTTC. It encodes CARAQYNEQFF.

V and J are TRBV20-1 and TRBJ1-3; D is unclear. Trimming took 0 bases from V and 0 from J, leaving 18 bases between them. The CDR3 has 18 amino acids. Germline V CDR1 and CDR2: DFQATT, SNEGSKA (reference sequence). In nucleotides, the CDR3 is TGCAGTGCTAGAGATAGGAACAGTTGGGTTTACTCTGGAAACACCATATATTTT. It codes for CSARDRNSWVYSGNTIYF.

The V gene is TRBV4-1, the J gene TRBJ2-1; no firm D call. CDR1 is MGHRA, CDR2 YSYEKL, per germline. V was cut by 4 bases and J by 7 bases, with 8 bases left in between. CDR3 length equals 12 residues. Here the CDR3 reads CASSRTKNEQFF. CDR3 bases: TGCGCCAGCAGCCGCACTAAGAATGAGCAGTTCTTC.

J is TRBJ2-1 and V is TRBV7-9; maybe TRBD2 (5 bases). The germline V gene has CDR1 SEHNR and CDR2 FQNEAQ (reference sequence). The CDR3 totals 13 residues. Trimming removed 9 bases from V and 3 bases from J, with 12 bases in between. CDR3 DNA: TGTGCCAGTGCTACGGGATTCTACAATGAGCAGTTCTTC. As protein: CASATGFYNEQFF.

The V gene is TRBV7-9, the J gene TRBJ1-6; D gene unclear. The CDR3 extends over 15 amino acids. The ends were cut back, 6 bases at V and 7 bases at J, with 16 bases in the middle. Germline V gene lookup returns CDR1 SEHNR and CDR2 FQNEAQ (reference sequence). The CDR3 region has the DNA TGTGCCAGCAGGCTGGGGTTTCCGATAAATTCACCCCTCCACTTT. Translating it yields CASRLGFPINSPLHF. Combining the CDR3 with reference TRBV7-9 and TRBJ1-6 gives the whole variable domain DTGVSQNPRHKITKRGQNVTFRCDPISEHNRLYWYRQTLGQGPEFLTYFQNEAQLEKSRLLSDRFSAERPKGSFSTLEIQRTEQGDSAMYLCASRLGFPINSPLHFGNGTRLTVT.

The chain links TRBV19 to TRBJ1-1; D not resolved. V lost 9 bases, J lost 2 bases, and 10 bases lay in between. Germline V gene lookup returns CDR1 LNHDA and CDR2 SQIVND (reference sequence). There are 12 residues in the CDR3. The CDR3 region is CASLDGNTEAFF. The CDR3 region has the DNA TGTGCCAGCCTCGACGGAAACACTGAAGCTTTCTTT.

This clonotype was recorded a few times. The chain has TRBV6-1 and TRBJ1-2, with D possibly matching TRBD1 (5 bases). CDR3 length: 14 residues. V was pared by 5 bases and J by 6 bases, with 16 bases between. CDR1 and CDR2 from the germline V gene are MNHNS and SASEGT. CDR3 DNA sequence: TGTGCCAGCAGTCCCGGGGCCATAAGGAATGGCTACACCTTC. Its protein is CASSPGAIRNGYTF.

The J gene is TRBJ1-2, the V gene TRBV7-9, with a tentative D call TRBD1 (5 bases). The length of the CDR3 is 14 residues. Germline V gene sequence: CDR1 SEHNR, CDR2 FQNEAQ (reference sequence). Trimming took off 7 bases at V and 5 bases at J, with 17 bases between the two ends. This CDR3 is CASTPRGGGYGYTF. The CDR3 bases are TGTGCCAGCACCCCCCGGGGTGGGGGATATGGCTACACCTTC.

The chain links TRBV19 to TRBJ1-2; D is ambiguous. CDR1 LNHDA and CDR2 SQIVND come from the germline V gene (reference sequence). CDR3 size: 14 residues. Trimming cost V 6 bases and J 6 bases, with 17 bases left between them. This chain's CDR3 is CASSTVGLSDGYTF. The CDR3 nucleotides read TGTGCCAGTAGCACCGTTGGCTTATCGGATGGCTACACCTTC.

This clonotype has a single count. This rearrangement joins TRBV29-1 to TRBJ2-2, with D uncertain. Germline-derived CDR1 and CDR2 are SQVTM and ANQGSEA. V gave up 7 bases and J gave up 5 bases, with 11 bases separating them. CDR3 length: 12 residues. The CDR3 bases are TGCAGCGGGTCCGTTTGGACCGGGGAGCTGTTTTTT. This sequence encodes CSGSVWTGELFF.

For the CDR3, the DNA is TGCGCCAGGCAACAGGGGTGGGGTACAGATACGCAGTATTTT. It yields the protein CARQQGWGTDTQYF. This chain connects TRBV4-3 to TRBJ2-3; 7 bases line up with TRBD1. J was trimmed by 3 bases and V by 9 bases; bases with no gene match: 9. The CDR3 extends over 14 amino acids. The germline V gene encodes CDR1 LGHNA and CDR2 YSLEER.

The J gene is TRBJ1-2, the V gene TRBV6-2 or TRBV6-3; D possibly corresponds to TRBD1 (5 bases). CDR3 length: 16 amino acids. The V gene's germline CDR1 is MNHEY and CDR2 SVGEGT. V lost 5 bases and J 3 bases, leaving 19 bases between the germline ends. The CDR3: CASSTPAGTDDYGYTF. The CDR3, as DNA: TGTGCCAGCAGTACTCCCGCAGGGACGGACGACTATGGCTACACCTTC.

The V call is TRBV4-1, the J call TRBJ2-1; perhaps TRBD2 as D (6 bases). Trimming left V 8 bases short and J 6 bases short, with 17 bases between. The CDR3 is made up of 14 amino acids. The germline V gene has CDR1 MGHRA and CDR2 YSYEKL. CDR3 sequence (DNA): TGCGCCAGCGGGAACTCCGGACTACGCAATGAGCAGTTCTTC. This translates into CASGNSGLRNEQFF.

The chain couples TRBV27 to TRBJ2-6; D unresolved. Germline V gene lookup returns CDR1 MNHEY and CDR2 SMNVEV (reference sequence). This CDR3 region has 16 residues. Trimming took 5 bases from V and 0 from J, leaving 11 bases between them. In DNA form, the CDR3 reads TGTGCCAGCAGTCCGCTTGGGATCTCTGGGGCCAACGTCCTGACTTTC. Translating it yields CASSPLGISGANVLTF.

V gene TRBV20-1 combines with J gene TRBJ2-1; 8 bases are shared with TRBD2. The trim removed 0 bases at V and 0 bases at J, leaving 16 bases unmatched. The CDR3 consists of 20 residues. Looked up from germline, CDR1 is DFQATT and CDR2 is SNEGSKA (reference sequence). The CDR3 DNA follows: TGCAGTGCTAGAGATCTTTTGGCGGGACTAGGTACCATCTCCTACAATGAGCAGTTCTTC. Translation gives CSARDLLAGLGTISYNEQFF.

The chain has TRBV20-1 and TRBJ1-6; 9 bases agree with TRBD1. With V trimmed by 1 base and J by 7 bases, 5 bases remained unmatched. The CDR3 consists of 15 residues. The V gene's germline CDR1 is DFQATT and CDR2 SNEGSKA (reference sequence). The CDR3 DNA follows: TGCAGTGCTAGAGTTACCGGGACAGGGAATTCACCCCTCCACTTT. It codes for CSARVTGTGNSPLHF.

The chain combines TRBV6-6 with TRBJ2-6; D not resolved. V lost 5 bases and J 2 bases, leaving 7 bases between the germline ends. The CDR3 sequence is 14 residues long. The V gene's germline CDR1 is MNHNY and CDR2 SVGAGI (reference sequence). CDR3 sequence: CASSDTAGANVLTF. In DNA form, the CDR3 reads TGTGCCAGCAGTGATACAGCTGGGGCCAACGTCCTGACTTTC.

The CDR3 DNA is TGCGCCAGCAGCCAAGATCTCTGGACAGAAAACACCGGGGAGCTGTTTTTT. Protein product: CASSQDLWTENTGELFF. This sequence joins TRBV4-1 and TRBJ2-2, with TRBD1 as a possible D gene (6 bases). The CDR3 sequence is 17 residues long. V was trimmed by 0 bases and J by 2 bases, leaving 13 bases between them. CDR1 is MGHRA, CDR2 YSYEKL, per germline.

V usage is TRBV5-1 and J usage is TRBJ1-2; the match to TRBD1 covers 7 bases. Germline V gives CDR1 SGHRS, CDR2 YFSETQ. The V segment lost 2 bases and the J segment 0 bases; nucleotides outside the gene matches: 1. There are 14 residues in the CDR3. This chain's CDR3 is CASSLGQANYGYTF. The CDR3 region has the DNA TGCGCCAGCAGCTTAGGACAGGCTAACTATGGCTACACCTTC.

The chain couples TRBV15 to TRBJ2-1, with 8 bases lining up with TRBD1. V shed 3 bases, J shed 9 bases, and the junction held 13 bases outside the gene matches. CDR1 and CDR2 (germline): LNHNV, YYDKDF (reference sequence). This CDR3 has 16 residues. CDR3 bases: TGTGCCACCAGCAGTGGGATCCGGACAGGGATCGGTGAGCAGTTCTTC. This codes for CATSSGIRTGIGEQFF.